This section outlines one TCR beta chain sequence together with its context. As originally analysed: Nucleated cell number was recorded as an estimate derived from reference gene primer amplification. TCRdb's table, derived via immunoSEQ multiplex PCR, lists solely in-frame clones and lacks some. V and J calls and clone size are copied from that table; D and trimming were computed from the DNA. Altogether about 180,000 clones are present, about 89% being singletons, with the ten largest covering about 2.7%. The sample comes from a study of blood T cell repertoires in COVID-19. Study overall: Acute and convalescent COVID-19 specimens originated in the United States, Italy and Spain. T cells, B-cell-depleted T cells, or PBMCs supplied cDNA or gDNA.

Germline V gene lookup returns CDR1 DFQATT and CDR2 SNEGSKA (reference sequence). The CDR3 consists of 11 residues. The ends were cut back, 5 bases at V and 2 bases at J, with 7 bases in the middle. The material sequenced was peripheral blood. This rearrangement joins TRBV20-1 to TRBJ2-7; D is perhaps TRBD1 (5 bases). The clonotype comes from a man between 40 and 49 years old with active or convalescent COVID-19. The CDR3 loop reads CSADRAYEQYF. As DNA, the CDR3 is TGCAGTGCTGACAGAGCCTACGAGCAGTACTTC.